The source of this T cell receptor (beta chain) is a study of CD8+ T cells in alopecia areata. In its sample, this clone was seen a few times. Documented treatment: oral pan-JAK inhibitor, 5-10 mg twice daily. The germline CDR1 and CDR2 sequences are SGHDN and FVKESK. V shed 6 bases and J shed 4 bases, with 12 bases lying between them. The CDR3 sequence is 14 residues long. As the sequencing template, cDNA was produced by extracting RNA and reverse transcribing it. Produced via immunoSEQ multiplex PCR; TCRdb's table is partial and in-frame only. The sample lists 100,000 to 150,000 clones, roughly 58% occurring once.

This TCR was recovered from a human donor with alopecia areata. The sequences come from CD8+ T cells sorted from blood, collected at week 4, from a patient treated with tofacitinib. The chain combines TRBV14 with TRBJ2-2; D remains ambiguous. The CDR3 nucleotides read TGTGCCAGCAGTCCCCGGTCGGGCACCGGGGAGCTGTTTTTT. It specifies CASSPRSGTGELFF.